The 13 T cell receptor beta chains presented below share a single source sample, sequenced in a study of T cells after somatic rescue of genetic block. TCRdb keeps only in-frame clones here, not all; method: immunoSEQ multiplex PCR. Of tens of thousands of clones listed, approximately 91% were seen once; the top ten hold 2.8%. Input material: peripheral blood mononuclear cells (PBMCs). The source is a young man.

Concerning this clone: One junction end disagrees with the germline gene, perhaps due to a read error. Other DNA sequences within the sample encode an identical CDR3. The rearrangement uses TRBV5-1 and TRBJ1-6, with 7 bases fitting TRBD1. The CDR3 totals 15 residues. In germline, CDR1 is SGHRS, CDR2 YFSETQ. The CDR3 nucleotides are TGCGCCAGCAGCTGGAGGGACAGCAATAATTCGCCCCTCCACTTT. This sequence encodes CASSWRDSNNSPLHF.

This rearrangement joins TRBV30 to TRBJ1-4; possibly TRBD1 for D (5 bases). V was cut by 2 bases and J by 3 bases, with 7 bases left in between. CDR3 length equals 13 residues. Germline V CDR1 and CDR2: GTSNPN, SVGIG (reference sequence). The CDR3, as DNA: TGTGCCTGGAGTACGGGGCCTAATGAAAAACTGTTTTTT. Translation: CAWSTGPNEKLFF.

This rearrangement joins TRBV9 to TRBJ1-3; D might be TRBD1 (6 bases). There are 16 residues in the CDR3. Looked up from germline, CDR1 is SGDLS and CDR2 is YYNGEE. V was clipped by 3 bases and J by 2 bases, with 15 bases between them. The CDR3 coding sequence is TGTGCCAGCAGCGATCGGCCGGGGGCGACTGGAAACACCATATATTTT. It codes for CASSDRPGATGNTIYF.

CDR3 protein: CASSLTGRWETQYF. The CDR3 bases are TGTGCCAGCAGTCTTACAGGGAGGTGGGAGACCCAGTACTTC. The chain employs TRBV7-8 and TRBJ2-5, with D perhaps assigned TRBD1 or TRBD2 (6 bases each). The germline V and J ends were trimmed by 6 bases and 5 bases, with 16 bases remaining between them. The CDR3 loop spans 14 amino acids. CDR1 and CDR2 (germline): SGHVS, FQNEAQ.

V and J are TRBV18 and TRBJ2-7; possible D gene TRBD2, 5 bases. The V end was cut by 3 bases, the J end by 2 bases, with 8 bases between. Per the germline V gene, CDR1 is KGHSH and CDR2 is LQKENI. The CDR3 is 13 amino acids. CDR3 amino acids: CASSPTGAYEQYF. The CDR3 coding sequence is TGTGCCAGCTCACCGACCGGGGCCTACGAGCAGTACTTC.

This clone was detected once. The chain carries TRBV27 and TRBJ1-4; D perhaps matches TRBD1 (6 bases). Germline CDR1 reads MNHEY; CDR2 reads SMNVEV (reference sequence). This CDR3 spans 15 amino acids. With 6 bases removed from V and 6 bases from J, the gap between germline ends came to 17 bases. The CDR3 spells CASSQSGVGDEKLFF. CDR3 nucleotides: TGTGCCAGCAGCCAGTCAGGGGTTGGCGATGAAAAACTGTTTTTT.

The chain's CDR3 is CASSLGGGSTDTQYF. In DNA, the CDR3 is TGTGCCAGCAGCTTGGGGGGCGGGAGTACAGATACGCAGTATTTT. The chain has TRBV5-6 and TRBJ2-3; 7 bases agree with TRBD2. The V and J ends lost 0 bases and 3 bases, in that order; junction bases with no gene match: 4. This CDR3 has 15 residues. Germline-derived CDR1 and CDR2 are SGHDT and YYEEEE.

The chain links TRBV5-1 to TRBJ2-7; possibly TRBD1 for D (6 bases). The CDR3 has 15 amino acids. V gave up 5 bases and J gave up 5 bases, with 20 bases separating them. Germline values: CDR1 SGHRS, CDR2 YFSETQ. CDR3 coding DNA: TGCGCCAGCAGAAATGCCGGGACACGGGTTGACGAGCAGTACTTC. It specifies CASRNAGTRVDEQYF.

V is TRBV19 and J is TRBJ2-1; 8 bases map to TRBD2. After removal of 7 bases from V and 4 bases from J, the junction contained 9 bases not matched to a gene. CDR1 is LNHDA and CDR2 is SQIVND in the germline V gene (reference sequence). This CDR3 spans 15 amino acids. The CDR3 DNA reads TGTGCCAGTACGGCGAGCGGGGGACTATACAATGAGCAGTTCTTC. Protein: CASTASGGLYNEQFF.

This chain connects TRBV12-5 to TRBJ2-2, with TRBD1 matching over 11 bases. Germline loops: CDR1 LGHNT, CDR2 FRNRAP. The CDR3 has 15 amino acids. V lost 6 bases to trimming and J lost 4 bases; unmatched junction nucleotides: 4. The CDR3 loop reads CASGRTGGGTGELFF. The DNA of the CDR3 is TGTGCTAGTGGCCGGACAGGGGGCGGCACCGGGGAGCTGTTTTTT.

The gene calls are TRBV5-4 and TRBJ2-2, with unresolved D. The CDR3 covers 15 residues. V was clipped by 0 bases and J by 2 bases, with 8 bases between them. Per the germline V gene, CDR1 is SGHNT and CDR2 is YYREEE (reference sequence). The CDR3 coding sequence is TGTGCCAGCAGCTTGGCTGCAGGCAACACCGGGGAGCTGTTTTTT. Its translation: CASSLAAGNTGELFF.

J is TRBJ1-5 and V is TRBV5-1; D is ambiguous. The germline V gene has CDR1 SGHRS and CDR2 YFSETQ. Trimming removed 2 bases from V and 3 bases from J, with 6 bases in between. There are 13 residues in the CDR3. CDR3 in amino acids: CASSFGINQPQHF. CDR3 coding DNA: TGCGCCAGCAGCTTTGGAATCAATCAGCCCCAGCATTTT.

The chain employs TRBV6-5 and TRBJ2-7, with no clear D. Between the trimmed V and J ends, which lost 6 bases and 5 bases, there was a span of 8 bases. The CDR3 runs 11 residues. Germline loops: CDR1 MNHEY, CDR2 SVGAGI. The CDR3 here is CASSLPHEQYF. The CDR3 DNA follows: TGTGCCAGCAGCTTGCCCCACGAGCAGTACTTC.